The 7 T cell receptor beta chains presented below share a single source sample, sequenced in a study of T-cell memory formation after mild COVID-19. From the 5' RACE reads, TCRdb called clonotypes with MiXCR, one entry per CDR3 protein. In the table there are about 270,000 distinct CDR3 sequences, roughly 15% of which are singletons. Sequenced sample: PBMCs or a T cell subset sorted from them (not recorded which). The receptors originated from an adult woman who had mild COVID-19 (a few samples of this study predate the infection). Cell type and time point are not known.

J is TRBJ2-7 and V is TRBV20-1, with D hard to call. Germline V gene sequence: CDR1 DFQATT, CDR2 SNEGSKA (reference sequence). Trimming took 5 bases from V and 2 from J, leaving 7 bases between them. This CDR3 comprises 11 residues. The CDR3 loop reads CSAGRTYEQYF. CDR3 nucleotides: TGCAGTGCTGGCAGAACCTACGAGCAGTACTTC.

This clonotype was observed a few times. The chain employs TRBV12-3 or TRBV12-4 and TRBJ1-2, with D possibly being TRBD1 (5 bases). The CDR3 covers 15 residues. The ends were cut back, 5 bases at V and 2 bases at J, with 15 bases in the middle. CDR3 sequence: CASSRGASENYGYTF. CDR3 DNA sequence: TGTGCCAGCAGTCGCGGGGCTTCGGAAAACTATGGCTACACCTTC.

This clonotype was found a few times. This rearrangement joins TRBV3-1 to TRBJ2-3, with D possibly TRBD2 on 6 matching bases. The V gene's germline CDR1 is LGHDT and CDR2 YNNKEL (reference sequence). The V end was cut by 4 bases, the J end by 3 bases, with 14 bases between. The CDR3 is 15 amino acids. The CDR3: CASSRRGTGTDTQYF. In nucleotides, the CDR3 is TGTGCCAGCAGCCGACGCGGGACGGGGACAGATACGCAGTATTTT.

This clonotype was counted at least ten times. This rearrangement joins TRBV7-2 to TRBJ2-7; 14 nucleotides align to TRBD2. The CDR3 consists of 19 residues. With 1 base clipped from V and 6 bases from J, the junction kept 14 bases outside the gene matches. In germline, CDR1 is SGHTA, CDR2 FQGNSA. CDR3 DNA sequence: TGTGCCAGCAGCTTAGGGCGGGGACTAGCGGGAGCCCCCCTAGGCGAGCAGTACTTC. The encoded protein is CASSLGRGLAGAPLGEQYF.

The chain couples TRBV20-1 to TRBJ1-3, with 7 bases matching TRBD1. Germline trimming cut 7 bases from V and 0 bases from J; bases unmatched to any gene: 15. The germline gives CDR1 DFQATT, CDR2 SNEGSKA (reference sequence). The CDR3 spans 17 residues. CDR3 sequence (DNA): TGCAGTGTGGACCGGGGACAGAGCCTTCTCTCTGGAAACACCATATATTTT. The encoded protein is CSVDRGQSLLSGNTIYF.

CDR3 DNA: TGCGCCAGCAGCCAAGAATGGGGGAGGATGAACACTGAAGCTTTCTTT. This sequence encodes CASSQEWGRMNTEAFF. The J gene is TRBJ1-1, the V gene TRBV4-3, with D tentatively TRBD1 (5 bases). Germline V lookup: CDR1 LGHNA, CDR2 YSLEER. V dropped 0 bases and J dropped 0 bases, with 11 bases sitting between them. This CDR3 spans 16 amino acids.

The chain is built from TRBV3-1 and TRBJ1-2; 11 positions match TRBD1. V shed 4 bases and J 8 bases; nucleotides not matched to a gene: 12. CDR3 length: 16 residues. Looked up from germline, CDR1 is LGHDT and CDR2 is YNNKEL (reference sequence). In DNA, the CDR3 is TGTGCCAGCAGCCCATCCGGGACAGGGGGAGAAGGCGGCTACACCTTC. This gives the protein CASSPSGTGGEGGYTF.